A selection of T cell receptor beta chains follows, all from one sample in a study of blood T cell repertoires in COVID-19. The protocol was immunoSEQ multiplex PCR, while the TCRdb copy is restricted to in-frame clones and leaves out a portion. The data contain fewer than 150,000 clones, about 80% of them singletons. Sequenced material: peripheral blood. The source of these receptors is a human donor in a cohort sampled during active COVID-19. The CDR3 runs from the conserved cysteine through the conserved F or W. Fields, in order: V gene, D gene, CDR3 protein. A D gene is named only where the DNA matches it firmly.

v_call: TRBV7-9; d_call: .; cdr3_aa: CASSPWGGGITGELFF
v_call: TRBV6-5; d_call: TRBD1; cdr3_aa: CASKSGTGSFEQFF
v_call: TRBV28; d_call: TRBD1; cdr3_aa: CASSTRQGRNTEAFF
v_call: TRBV2; d_call: TRBD1; cdr3_aa: CASSETSVGTGPYEQYF
v_call: TRBV6-2/TRBV6-3; d_call: .; cdr3_aa: CASSSVDGVQSEQFF
v_call: TRBV4-1; d_call: TRBD1; cdr3_aa: CASSRDRGSNQPQHF
v_call: TRBV27; d_call: .; cdr3_aa: CASKLLRDTNNEQFF
v_call: TRBV13; d_call: .; cdr3_aa: CASSPNSYEQYF
v_call: TRBV5-4; d_call: TRBD1; cdr3_aa: CASSPGTGAYEQYF
v_call: TRBV5-5; d_call: TRBD1; cdr3_aa: CASSAETGGYTYEQYF
v_call: TRBV6-6; d_call: .; cdr3_aa: CASSYGQSSYEQYF
v_call: TRBV4-2; d_call: .; cdr3_aa: CASSHGPSYEQYF
v_call: TRBV7-9; d_call: .; cdr3_aa: CASSLAQGQPQHF
v_call: TRBV19; d_call: TRBD1; cdr3_aa: CASSAPGQGSGNTIYF
v_call: TRBV13; d_call: TRBD1; cdr3_aa: CASSPTGGEQYF
v_call: TRBV18; d_call: .; cdr3_aa: CASSLEVYQGYTF
v_call: TRBV5-1; d_call: .; cdr3_aa: CATAKQTSTDTQYF
v_call: TRBV27; d_call: TRBD2; cdr3_aa: CASSFIRGSGADEQYF
v_call: TRBV12-3/TRBV12-4; d_call: .; cdr3_aa: CASSLALRGPDFF
v_call: TRBV5-8; d_call: TRBD1; cdr3_aa: CASSFRQGTNEKLFF
v_call: TRBV4-1; d_call: .; cdr3_aa: CASSLPASGTEAFF
v_call: TRBV7-8; d_call: .; cdr3_aa: CASSFQTGGANVLTF
v_call: TRBV6-5; d_call: TRBD1; cdr3_aa: CASSSSDRGRQPQHF
v_call: TRBV6-2/TRBV6-3; d_call: .; cdr3_aa: CASSAWGAGGPYEQYF
v_call: TRBV2; d_call: .; cdr3_aa: CASSEVRGNYGYTF
v_call: TRBV3-1/TRBV3-2; d_call: TRBD1; cdr3_aa: CASSQRQGAPAKNIQYF
v_call: TRBV28; d_call: .; cdr3_aa: CASSPQGSPPYEQYF
v_call: TRBV7-9; d_call: TRBD1; cdr3_aa: CASSLGGRQGWLGEQFF
v_call: TRBV19; d_call: .; cdr3_aa: CASSIRSMNTEAFF
v_call: TRBV25-1; d_call: .; cdr3_aa: CASRTGNTGELFF
v_call: TRBV12-3/TRBV12-4; d_call: .; cdr3_aa: CASSPSGEQYF
v_call: TRBV5-4; d_call: TRBD1; cdr3_aa: CASSSAPDRDGEQFF
v_call: TRBV28; d_call: TRBD1; cdr3_aa: CASSGIGQGGNTIYF
v_call: TRBV19; d_call: .; cdr3_aa: CASSIVQTRSNQPQHF
v_call: TRBV2; d_call: TRBD1; cdr3_aa: CASGIIQGADNSPLHF
v_call: TRBV6-1; d_call: TRBD2; cdr3_aa: CASSETASGVYEQYF
v_call: TRBV7-4; d_call: .; cdr3_aa: CASSLSRAGATSGNTIYF
v_call: TRBV3-1/TRBV3-2; d_call: .; cdr3_aa: CASSQEFVGDEQYF
v_call: TRBV3-1/TRBV3-2; d_call: TRBD1; cdr3_aa: CASSPTQGVTNEKLFF
v_call: TRBV7-6; d_call: TRBD1; cdr3_aa: CASSSGQGVGANVLTF
v_call: TRBV27; d_call: .; cdr3_aa: CASSEQPTGFRSYEQYF
v_call: TRBV27; d_call: .; cdr3_aa: CASSLIAERHNEQFF
v_call: TRBV24-1; d_call: .; cdr3_aa: CATSPTGTDTQYF
v_call: TRBV19; d_call: TRBD1; cdr3_aa: CASSSRDRGASGANVLTF
v_call: TRBV7-9; d_call: .; cdr3_aa: CASSHPPLEGFSEAFF
v_call: TRBV11-2; d_call: .; cdr3_aa: CASSFLLGAGGYTF
v_call: TRBV9; d_call: .; cdr3_aa: CASSTTSSGYNEQFF
v_call: TRBV3-1/TRBV3-2; d_call: TRBD1; cdr3_aa: CASSLGQGKGYTF